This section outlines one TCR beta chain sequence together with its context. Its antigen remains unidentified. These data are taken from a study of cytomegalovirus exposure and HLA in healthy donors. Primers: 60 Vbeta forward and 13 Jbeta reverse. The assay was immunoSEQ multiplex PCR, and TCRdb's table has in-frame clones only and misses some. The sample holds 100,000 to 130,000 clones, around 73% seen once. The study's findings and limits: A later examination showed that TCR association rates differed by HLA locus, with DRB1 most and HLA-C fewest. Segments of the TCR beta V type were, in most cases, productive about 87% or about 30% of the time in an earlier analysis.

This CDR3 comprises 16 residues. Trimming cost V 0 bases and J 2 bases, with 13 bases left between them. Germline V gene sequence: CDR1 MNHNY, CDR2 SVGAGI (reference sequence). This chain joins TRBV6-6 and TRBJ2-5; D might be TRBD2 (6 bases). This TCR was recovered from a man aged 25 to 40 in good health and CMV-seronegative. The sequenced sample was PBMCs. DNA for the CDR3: TGTGCCAGCAGTTACTCGCGGGGACGAGGGCAAGAGACCCAGTACTTC. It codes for CASSYSRGRGQETQYF.